This is a list of T cell receptor beta chains from one sample in a study of molecular identifiers for immune sequencing clone quantification. MiXCR was run by TCRdb on the PCR reads, yielding one entry per CDR3 protein. The profile shows about 100,000 distinct CDR3 sequences, roughly a third of them singletons. The sequencing input was naive CD8+ T cells from blood, with Jurkat cell RNA spiked in. These receptors originate from a human donor in good health. Some libraries in this study had Jurkat cell RNA spiked in. CDR3s include the opening cysteine and the closing phenylalanine or tryptophan. A D gene is named only where the DNA matches it firmly. Size values are once, few and many counts, or a class for expanded clones, and some rows have none.

clone_size d_call j_call v_call cdr3_aa cdr3_nt
NA NA TRBJ2-6 TRBV5-6 CASSLGRANVLTF TGTGCCAGCAGCTTGGGCAGGGCAAACGTCCTGACTTTC
few TRBD1 TRBJ2-7 TRBV6-1 CAGQGLGYEQYF TGTGCCGGACAGGGGCTCGGCTACGAGCAGTACTTC
many NA TRBJ2-5 TRBV12-3/TRBV12-4 CASSFALSETQYF TGTGCCAGCAGTTTCGCGTTATCTGAGACCCAGTACTTC
NA NA TRBJ2-7 TRBV12-3/TRBV12-4 CASSLGLKYEQYF TGTGCCAGCAGTTTAGGACTAAAATACGAGCAGTACTTC
few TRBD2 TRBJ2-1 TRBV12-3/TRBV12-4 CASNSPTERESRIRSYNEQFF TGTGCCAGCAACTCCCCGACAGAGCGGGAGAGCAGGATACGCTCCTACAATGAGCAGTTCTTC
NA NA TRBJ2-2 TRBV20-1 CSARGLLRGRGTGEQFF TGCAGTGCTAGAGGCCTCTTGCGGGGTCGGGGTACCGGGGAGCAGTTTTTT
few NA TRBJ1-6 TRBV6-2/TRBV6-3 CASRAGDSPLHF TGTGCCAGCAGGGCAGGGGATTCACCCCTCCACTTT
few NA TRBJ2-2 TRBV6-2/TRBV6-3 CASSNSGTANTGELFF TGTGCCAGCAGTAATTCCGGGACTGCCAACACCGGGGAGCTGTTTTTT
many NA TRBJ2-7 TRBV25-1 CASSDPFEQYF TGTGCCAGCAGTGATCCCTTTGAGCAGTACTTC
many TRBD2 TRBJ2-1 TRBV5-6 CASSGEGLGGEQFF TGTGCCAGCAGCGGAGAGGGACTAGGCGGTGAGCAGTTCTTC
few NA TRBJ1-5 TRBV6-2/TRBV6-3 CASSVNSNQPQHF TGTGCCAGCAGTGTGAATAGCAATCAGCCCCAGCATTTT
many NA TRBJ1-5 TRBV13 CASSLRKGNQPQHF TGTGCCAGCAGCCTAAGGAAGGGCAATCAGCCCCAGCATTTT
few NA TRBJ2-1 TRBV2 CASSSSASSYNEQFF TGTGCCAGCAGCTCTAGCGCGAGCTCCTACAATGAGCAGTTCTTC
NA NA TRBJ2-5 TRBV6-5 CASSQPPSFGGEETQYF TGTGCCAGCAGTCAACCTCCCAGTTTCGGGGGAGAAGAGACCCAGTACTTC